Below are 17 T cell receptor beta chains sequenced from a single sample in a study of Graves' ophthalmopathy and Graves' hyperthyroidism. Researchers took RNA transcripts and amplified TCR beta CDR3 regions from them. First-round RT-PCR relied on HTBI primers, and a second-round multiplex PCR came next. TCRdb recomputed calls from the multiplex PCR reads with MiXCR, one row per CDR3 protein. The sample holds 150,000 to 200,000 distinct CDR3 sequences, approximately 40% seen once. Material: peripheral blood. The receptors derive from a man in his thirties or forties with Graves' ophthalmopathy.

This clonotype came up a few times. The chain recombines TRBV28 with TRBJ1-2; TRBD1 aligns across 8 bases. CDR1 and CDR2 from the germline V gene are MDHEN and SYDVKM. J lost 4 bases, V lost 5 bases, and 9 bases had no gene match. CDR3 length equals 15 residues. The CDR3 spells CASSPGQGSFYGYTF. The CDR3 nucleotides are TGTGCCAGCAGTCCCGGACAGGGAAGTTTCTATGGCTACACCTTC.

This chain's CDR3 is CASKRSWRERKETQYF. DNA of the CDR3: TGTGCCAGCAAGCGGTCATGGCGGGAGAGGAAAGAGACCCAGTACTTC. V gene TRBV7-9 combines with J gene TRBJ2-5; TRBD2 agrees at 7 bases. The CDR3 extends over 16 amino acids. Germline values: CDR1 SEHNR, CDR2 FQNEAQ (reference sequence). V lost 7 bases, J lost 3 bases, and 14 bases stayed unmatched.

This chain uses TRBV6-1 with TRBJ2-7; 10 bases map to TRBD2. CDR3 length equals 15 residues. Per the germline V gene, CDR1 is MNHNS and CDR2 is SASEGT. V lost 1 base, J lost 9 bases, and 9 bases stayed unmatched. In DNA form, the CDR3 reads TGTGCCAGCAGTGAAGGGCTAGCGGGAGTATTCCGGCAGTACTTC. Its translation: CASSEGLAGVFRQYF.

V and J are TRBV10-3 and TRBJ2-7; perhaps D is TRBD1 or TRBD2 (7 bases each). The V gene lost 4 bases and the J gene lost 4 bases, with 20 bases spanning the gap. Germline CDR1 is ENHRY and CDR2 is SYGVKD. The CDR3 totals 16 residues. The CDR3: CAISGTRGDSLYEQYF. As DNA, the CDR3 is TGTGCCATCAGTGGGACCCGGGGGGACAGCCTTTACGAGCAGTACTTC.

This clonotype was picked up many times. Here the CDR3 DNA reads TGTGCCAGCAGTTTAACCGGCGGCAACTCCTACGAGCAGTACTTC. This codes for CASSLTGGNSYEQYF. J is TRBJ2-7 and V is TRBV28; D gene ambiguous. V was cut by 2 bases and J by 0 bases, with 11 bases left in between. The CDR3 has 15 residues. Germline loops: CDR1 MDHEN, CDR2 SYDVKM.

This clonotype was counted at least ten times. The gene calls are TRBV6-7 and TRBJ2-7; D is possibly TRBD2 (6 bases). TRBV6-7 is flagged as an ORF with uncertain function. V lost 5 bases and J lost 1, with 33 bases in between. The CDR3 length is 21 residues. CDR3 loop: CASSPFHHSAWDWDLSYEQYF. The CDR3 nucleotides read TGTGCCAGCAGTCCCTTCCATCACAGCGCTTGGGACTGGGACCTTTCCTACGAGCAGTACTTC.

The table lists this clonotype with many counts. The rearrangement joins TRBV20-1 to TRBJ1-1; D may be TRBD1 (5 bases). This CDR3 region has 13 residues. The ends were cut back, 6 bases at V and 8 bases at J, with 19 bases in the middle. CDR1 DFQATT and CDR2 SNEGSKA come from the germline V gene (reference sequence). The CDR3 sequence: CSAAGTAALEAFF. The CDR3 DNA reads TGCAGTGCAGCCGGGACGGCTGCACTGGAAGCTTTCTTT.

This clonotype has a handful of counts. V is TRBV12-3 or TRBV12-4 and J is TRBJ2-7, with D perhaps matching TRBD2 (7 bases). Trimming removed 1 base from V and 5 bases from J, with 15 bases in between. The CDR3 runs to 15 residues. The chain's CDR3 is CASSLEGRGGDEQYF. DNA for the CDR3: TGTGCCAGCAGTTTAGAGGGCAGGGGAGGGGACGAGCAGTACTTC.

This clonotype has only a few counts. V gene TRBV6-1 combines with J gene TRBJ2-7, with unresolved D. V was shortened by 4 bases and J by 0 bases, with 10 bases between the two germline ends. CDR1 MNHNS and CDR2 SASEGT come from the germline V gene. This CDR3 contains 14 residues. The CDR3 protein is CASSGQSSSYEQYF. The CDR3 region has the DNA TGTGCCAGCAGTGGGCAGAGCAGCTCCTACGAGCAGTACTTC.

This clonotype was detected ten times or more. This chain uses TRBV19 with TRBJ2-7; 7 bases are shared with TRBD1. Germline-derived CDR1 and CDR2 are LNHDA and SQIVND (reference sequence). Trimming took 0 bases from V and 3 from J; bases not matched to a gene: 8. CDR3 length: 16 residues. CDR3 DNA: TGTGCCAGTAGTATAGACGCCGGGACAGCGTTCTACGAGCAGTACTTC. Its translation is CASSIDAGTAFYEQYF.

This clonotype was counted at least ten times. J is TRBJ2-5 and V is TRBV30; weak D call: TRBD2 (5 bases). Per germline, CDR1 GTSNPN and CDR2 SVGIG (reference sequence). The V end was cut by 1 base, the J end by 5 bases, with 14 bases between. The CDR3 length is 14 residues. Written as DNA, the CDR3 is TGTGCCTGGAGTGACCCGGGAAGTGAGGAGACCCAGTACTTC. It specifies CAWSDPGSEETQYF.

This clonotype was found many times. CDR3 coding DNA: TGTGCCAGCAGCCAATCCCGACGGGGGGACGAGCAGTACTTC. Its translation: CASSQSRRGDEQYF. The rearrangement uses TRBV7-4 and TRBJ2-7; 7 bases fit TRBD2. The CDR3 length is 14 residues. V lost 5 bases to trimming and J lost 5 bases; unmatched junction nucleotides: 9. CDR1 is SGHVT, CDR2 SQSDAQ, per germline.

The rearrangement joins TRBV6-2 or TRBV6-3 to TRBJ1-5; no firm D call. V gave up 2 bases and J gave up 2 bases, with 7 bases separating them. Germline V lookup: CDR1 MNHEY, CDR2 SVGEGT. The CDR3 has 14 residues. CDR3 protein: CASSYVRGNQPQHF. The CDR3 DNA sequence: TGTGCCAGCAGTTACGTCCGAGGCAATCAGCCCCAGCATTTT.

This clonotype was seen ten or more times. This chain uses TRBV19 with TRBJ2-2; D unclear. CDR1 LNHDA and CDR2 SQIVND come from the germline V gene (reference sequence). The germline V and J ends were trimmed by 4 bases and 3 bases, with 9 bases remaining between them. The CDR3 consists of 14 residues. The CDR3 is CASSKTRDTGELFF. The CDR3 DNA reads TGTGCCAGTAGTAAAACCCGGGACACCGGGGAGCTGTTTTTT. The complete variable domain, with remaining parts taken from reference TRBV19 and TRBJ2-2, reads DGGITQSPKYLFRKEGQNVTLSCEQNLNHDAMYWYRQDPGQGLRLIYYSQIVNDFQKGDIAEGYSVSREKKESFPLTVTSAQKNPTAFYLCASSKTRDTGELFFGEGSRLTVL.

This clonotype was seen at least ten times. V and J are TRBV24-1 and TRBJ1-5, with D perhaps TRBD1 (5 bases). V shed 6 bases and J shed 0 bases, with 11 bases lying between them. This CDR3 has 15 residues. CDR1 and CDR2 from the germline V gene are KGHDR and SFDVKD. This chain's CDR3 is CATSSEGNSNQPQHF. In DNA, the CDR3 is TGTGCCACCAGTTCAGAGGGGAATAGCAATCAGCCCCAGCATTTT.

V is TRBV2 and J is TRBJ1-6, with D maybe TRBD1 (6 bases). CDR1 and CDR2 from the germline V gene are SNHLY and FYNNEI. V was trimmed by 4 bases and J by 5 bases, leaving 12 bases between them. The CDR3 spans 15 residues. The DNA of the CDR3 is TGTGCCAGCAGTGCCTGGACAGAGAATAATTCACCCCTCCACTTT. Protein product: CASSAWTENNSPLHF.

This clonotype came up many times. The gene calls are TRBV11-2 and TRBJ1-2; D gene uncertain. The germline V gene has CDR1 SGHAT and CDR2 FQNNGV. V was cut by 6 bases and J by 0 bases, with 11 bases left in between. This CDR3 region has 14 residues. The CDR3 bases are TGTGCCAGCAGAGGCCTGGGGACTAACTATGGCTACACCTTC. It encodes CASRGLGTNYGYTF.